This T cell receptor (beta chain) was found in a study of T cells in tuberculosis. Only in-frame clones appear in the TCRdb table, and some are missing; sequencing was by immunoSEQ multiplex PCR. The data contain under 45,000 clones, 75% to 95% of them singletons. Documented time point: new active TB diagnosis, blood taken before or within 7 days of starting treatment. The CDR3 contains 12 residues. Trimming removed 9 bases from V and 4 bases from J, with 12 bases in between. CDR1 is MNHNS, CDR2 SASEGT, per germline. V is TRBV6-1 and J is TRBJ1-2; D unresolved. Sequenced material: PBMCs, taken at tuberculosis diagnosis. The TCR comes from an adult with tuberculosis. CDR3 protein: CASGNARYGYTF. CDR3 bases: TGTGCCAGTGGCAACGCCCGCTATGGCTACACCTTC.